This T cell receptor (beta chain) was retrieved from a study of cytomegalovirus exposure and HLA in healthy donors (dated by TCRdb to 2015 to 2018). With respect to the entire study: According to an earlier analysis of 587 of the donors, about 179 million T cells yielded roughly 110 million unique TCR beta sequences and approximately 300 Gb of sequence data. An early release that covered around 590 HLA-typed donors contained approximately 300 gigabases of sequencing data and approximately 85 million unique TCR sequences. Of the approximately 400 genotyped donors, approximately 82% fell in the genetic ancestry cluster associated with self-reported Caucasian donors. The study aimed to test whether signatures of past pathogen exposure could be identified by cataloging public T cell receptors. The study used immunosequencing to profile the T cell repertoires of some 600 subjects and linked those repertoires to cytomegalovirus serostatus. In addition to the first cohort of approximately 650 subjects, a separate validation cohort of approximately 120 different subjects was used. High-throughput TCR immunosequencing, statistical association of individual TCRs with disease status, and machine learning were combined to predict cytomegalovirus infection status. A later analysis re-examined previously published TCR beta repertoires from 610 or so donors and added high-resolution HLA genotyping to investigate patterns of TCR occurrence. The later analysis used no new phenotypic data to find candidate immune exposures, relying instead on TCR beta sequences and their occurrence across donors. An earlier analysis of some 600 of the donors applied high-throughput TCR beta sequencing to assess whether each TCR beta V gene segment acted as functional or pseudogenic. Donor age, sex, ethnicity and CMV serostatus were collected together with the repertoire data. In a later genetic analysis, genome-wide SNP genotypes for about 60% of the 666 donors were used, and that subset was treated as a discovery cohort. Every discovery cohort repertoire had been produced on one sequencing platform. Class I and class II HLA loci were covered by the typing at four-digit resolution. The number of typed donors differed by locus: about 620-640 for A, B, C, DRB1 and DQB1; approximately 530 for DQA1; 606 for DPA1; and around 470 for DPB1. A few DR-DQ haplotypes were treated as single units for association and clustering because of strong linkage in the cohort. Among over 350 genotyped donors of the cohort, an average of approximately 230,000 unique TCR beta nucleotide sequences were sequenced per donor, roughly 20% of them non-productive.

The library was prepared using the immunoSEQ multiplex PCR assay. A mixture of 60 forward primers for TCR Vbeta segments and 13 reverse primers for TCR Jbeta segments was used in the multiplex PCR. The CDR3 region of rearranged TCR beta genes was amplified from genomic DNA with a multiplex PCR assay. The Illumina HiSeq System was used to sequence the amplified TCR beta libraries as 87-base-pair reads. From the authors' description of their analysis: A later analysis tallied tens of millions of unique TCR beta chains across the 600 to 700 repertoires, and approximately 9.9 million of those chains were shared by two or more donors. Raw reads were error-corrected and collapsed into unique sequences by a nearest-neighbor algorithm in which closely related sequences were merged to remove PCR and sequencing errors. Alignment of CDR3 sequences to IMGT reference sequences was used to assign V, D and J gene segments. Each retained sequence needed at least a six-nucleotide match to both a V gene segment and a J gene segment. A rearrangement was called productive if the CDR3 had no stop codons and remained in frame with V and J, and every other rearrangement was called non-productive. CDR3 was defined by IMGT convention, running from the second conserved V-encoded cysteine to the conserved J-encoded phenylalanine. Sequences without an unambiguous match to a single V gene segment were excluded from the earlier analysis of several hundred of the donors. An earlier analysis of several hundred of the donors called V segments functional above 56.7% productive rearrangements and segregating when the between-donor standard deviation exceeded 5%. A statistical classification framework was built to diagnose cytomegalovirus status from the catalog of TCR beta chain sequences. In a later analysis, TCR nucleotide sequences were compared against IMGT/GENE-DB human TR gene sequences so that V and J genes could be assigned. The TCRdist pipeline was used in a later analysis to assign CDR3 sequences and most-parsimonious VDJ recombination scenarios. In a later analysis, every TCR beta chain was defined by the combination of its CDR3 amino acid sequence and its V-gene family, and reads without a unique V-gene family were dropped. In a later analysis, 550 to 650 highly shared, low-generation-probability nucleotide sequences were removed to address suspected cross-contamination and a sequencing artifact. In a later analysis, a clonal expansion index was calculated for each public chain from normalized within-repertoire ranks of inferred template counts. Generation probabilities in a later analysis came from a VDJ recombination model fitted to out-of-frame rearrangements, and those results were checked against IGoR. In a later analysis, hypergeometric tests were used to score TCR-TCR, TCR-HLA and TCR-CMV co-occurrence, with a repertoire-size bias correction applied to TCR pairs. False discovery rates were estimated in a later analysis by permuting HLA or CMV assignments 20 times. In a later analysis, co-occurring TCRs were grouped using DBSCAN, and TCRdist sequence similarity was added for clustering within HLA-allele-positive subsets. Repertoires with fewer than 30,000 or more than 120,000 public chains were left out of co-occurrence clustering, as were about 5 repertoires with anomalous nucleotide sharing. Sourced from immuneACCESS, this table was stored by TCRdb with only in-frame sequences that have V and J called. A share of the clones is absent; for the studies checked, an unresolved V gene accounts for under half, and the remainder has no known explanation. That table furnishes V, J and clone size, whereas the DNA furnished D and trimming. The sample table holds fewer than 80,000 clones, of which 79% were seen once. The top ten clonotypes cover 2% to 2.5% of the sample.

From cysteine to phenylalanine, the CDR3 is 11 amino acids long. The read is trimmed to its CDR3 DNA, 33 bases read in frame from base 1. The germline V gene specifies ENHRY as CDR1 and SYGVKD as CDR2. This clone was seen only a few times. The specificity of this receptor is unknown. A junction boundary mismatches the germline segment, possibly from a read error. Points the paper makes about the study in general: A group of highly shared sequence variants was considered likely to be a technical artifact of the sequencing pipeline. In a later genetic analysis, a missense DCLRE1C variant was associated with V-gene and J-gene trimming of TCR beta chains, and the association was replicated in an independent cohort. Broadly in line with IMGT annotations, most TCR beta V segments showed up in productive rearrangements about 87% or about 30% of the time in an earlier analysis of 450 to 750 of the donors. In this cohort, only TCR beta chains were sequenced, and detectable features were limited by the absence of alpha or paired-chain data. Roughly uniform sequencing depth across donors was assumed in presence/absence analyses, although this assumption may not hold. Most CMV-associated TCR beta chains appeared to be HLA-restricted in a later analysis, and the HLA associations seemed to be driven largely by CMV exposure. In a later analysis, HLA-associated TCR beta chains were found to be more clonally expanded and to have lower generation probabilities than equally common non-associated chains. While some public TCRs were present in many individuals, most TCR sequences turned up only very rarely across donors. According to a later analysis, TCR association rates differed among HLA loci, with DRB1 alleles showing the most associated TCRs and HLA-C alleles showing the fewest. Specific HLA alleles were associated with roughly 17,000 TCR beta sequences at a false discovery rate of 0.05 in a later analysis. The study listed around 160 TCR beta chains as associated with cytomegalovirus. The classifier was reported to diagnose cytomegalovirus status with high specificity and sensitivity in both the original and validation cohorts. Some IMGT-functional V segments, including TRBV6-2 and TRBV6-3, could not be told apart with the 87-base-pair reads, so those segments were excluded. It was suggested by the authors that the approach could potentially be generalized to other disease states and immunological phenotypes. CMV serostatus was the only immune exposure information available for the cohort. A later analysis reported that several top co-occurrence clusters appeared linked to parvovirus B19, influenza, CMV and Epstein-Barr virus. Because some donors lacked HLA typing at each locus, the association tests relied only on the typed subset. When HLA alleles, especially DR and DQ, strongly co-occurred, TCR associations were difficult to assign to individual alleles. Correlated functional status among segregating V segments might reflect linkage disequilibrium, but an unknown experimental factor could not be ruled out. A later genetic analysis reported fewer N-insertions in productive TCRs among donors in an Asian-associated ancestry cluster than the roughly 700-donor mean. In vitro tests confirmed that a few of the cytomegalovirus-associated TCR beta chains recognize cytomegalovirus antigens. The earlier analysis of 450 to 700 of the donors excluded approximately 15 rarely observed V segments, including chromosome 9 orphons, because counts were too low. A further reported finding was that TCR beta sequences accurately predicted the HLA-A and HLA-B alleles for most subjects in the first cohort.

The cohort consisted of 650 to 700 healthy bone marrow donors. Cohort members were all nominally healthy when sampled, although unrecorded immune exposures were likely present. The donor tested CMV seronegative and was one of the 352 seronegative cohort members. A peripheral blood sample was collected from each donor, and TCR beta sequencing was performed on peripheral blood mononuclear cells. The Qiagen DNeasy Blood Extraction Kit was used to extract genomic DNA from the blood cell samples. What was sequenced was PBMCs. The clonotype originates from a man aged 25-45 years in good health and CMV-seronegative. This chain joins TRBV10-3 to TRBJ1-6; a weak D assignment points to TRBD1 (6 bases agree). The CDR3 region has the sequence CAISEDRRLIF. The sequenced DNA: TGTGCCATCAGTGAGGACAGGAGATTAATATTT.